This is a list of T cell receptor beta chains from one sample in a study of graft-versus-host responses after intestinal transplantation. No antigen is known for these receptors. Here immunoSEQ multiplex PCR was the method, and the copy in TCRdb shows in-frame clones only, minus some. The sample consists of around 110,000 clones, 90% of them appearing once. Material: unstimulated CD4+ T cells sorted from spleen or lymph node cells, obtained before intestinal transplant. These receptors all come from a human donor who received an intestinal transplant. CDR3s include the opening cysteine and the closing phenylalanine or tryptophan. Fields, in order: D gene, clone size, V gene, J gene, CDR3 DNA, CDR3 protein. The D gene is left open where the match is weak. A row's size may be missing; if present it is once, few, many or a size class.

NA,NA,TRBV7-2,TRBJ1-2,TGTGCCAGCAGCTTAGGAGGGTTTGGCTACACCTTC,CASSLGGFGYTF
NA,NA,TRBV27,TRBJ2-1,TGTGCCAGCAGCCCACTCGCGCACAATGAGCAGTTCTTC,CASSPLAHNEQFF
TRBD1,NA,TRBV5-1,TRBJ1-2,TGCGCCAGCAGAACCATAGGCCGGGACAGAGGGGGCTACACCTTC,CASRTIGRDRGGYTF
TRBD2,NA,TRBV7-2,TRBJ2-7,TGTGCCAGCAGCTTAGGATGGGGCGGGGGGGCCTACGAGCAGTACTTC,CASSLGWGGGAYEQYF
NA,few,TRBV7-6,TRBJ1-2,TGTGCCAGCAGCCCCTATCTCACCAACTATGGCTACACCTTC,CASSPYLTNYGYTF
TRBD1,once,TRBV27,TRBJ2-1,TGTGCCAGCAGCCCGGAGGGGGACAGGATCTACAATGAGCAGTTCTTC,CASSPEGDRIYNEQFF
NA,NA,TRBV5-1,TRBJ1-5,TGCGCCAGCAGCTTCCGGGGGAATCAGCCCCAGCATTTT,CASSFRGNQPQHF
NA,NA,TRBV6-6,TRBJ1-6,TGTGCCAGCAGTTCTCCTTATTCACCCCTCCACTTT,CASSSPYSPLHF
TRBD2,NA,TRBV7-2,TRBJ2-1,TGTGCCAGCAGCTTTGAAGGACTAGCCTTAAATGAGCAGTTCTTC,CASSFEGLALNEQFF
TRBD2,once,TRBV19,TRBJ2-1,TGTGCCAGTACCCCACAGGTCCCTAGCGGGAGTAGGCCGTACAATGAGCAGTTCTTC,CASTPQVPSGSRPYNEQFF
TRBD2,NA,TRBV5-1,TRBJ2-1,TGCGCCAGCAGCTTGAAGGGACTAGCGGGATCAGGTGAGCAGTTCTTC,CASSLKGLAGSGEQFF
NA,NA,TRBV11-2,TRBJ2-4,TGTGCCAGCAGCTTATCGGGGTGGGGAGCCAAAAACATTCAGTACTTC,CASSLSGWGAKNIQYF
NA,NA,TRBV9,TRBJ1-1,TGTGCCAGCAGCCCCGGGGGACGGACCAATGAAGCTTTCTTT,CASSPGGRTNEAFF
TRBD1,NA,TRBV18,TRBJ1-5,TGTGCCAGCTCACCAAGCAGGGGGGTCAATCAGCCCCAGCATTTT,CASSPSRGVNQPQHF
TRBD2,NA,TRBV19,TRBJ2-1,TGTGCCAGTAGGGGACTAGCGGGACCTTTAACATCCGAGCAGTTCTTC,CASRGLAGPLTSEQFF
NA,NA,TRBV4-2,TRBJ2-3,TGTGCCAGCAGCCAAGACAGGGGCACAGATACGCAGTATTTT,CASSQDRGTDTQYF
NA,NA,TRBV10-3,TRBJ1-5,TGTGCCATCAGTCGGGGGGGAGGCAATCAGCCCCAGCATTTT,CAISRGGGNQPQHF
TRBD1,NA,TRBV5-1,TRBJ2-1,TGCGCCAGCAGCTTGGGGGACAGGGACTACAATGAGCAGTTCTTC,CASSLGDRDYNEQFF
NA,NA,TRBV19,TRBJ2-7,TGTGCCAGTAGCCACAGGGATGGCGAGCAGTACTTC,CASSHRDGEQYF